These T cell receptor beta chains were read from a single sample in a study of radiation and T cells in renal cell carcinoma. Generated by immunoSEQ multiplex PCR, the TCRdb table keeps only in-frame clones and is missing some. Of about 74,000 clones listed, roughly nine tenths are singletons. The input for sequencing was blood, taken from a patient whose treatment included radiotherapy and nephrectomy. Receptors originate from a woman aged 70-85 years with renal cell carcinoma. The CDR3 runs from the conserved cysteine through the conserved F or W. The order of the fields is V gene, D gene, J gene, clone size, CDR3 DNA, CDR3 protein. D genes are given only for firm matches. Size tells how often a clone was seen (once, few, many) or the class of an expanded clone, and some rows leave it out.

TRBV6-4	.	TRBJ1-2	.	TGTGCCAGCAGCCGCCAGGCCAGGGACTATGGCTACACCTTC	CASSRQARDYGYTF
TRBV7-9	TRBD1	TRBJ1-1	.	TGTGCCAGCAGCTTAGGACAGGGACAAACTGAAGCTTTCTTT	CASSLGQGQTEAFF
TRBV27	.	TRBJ1-1	.	TGTGCCAGCAGTCGGACGGGAAACACTGAAGCTTTCTTT	CASSRTGNTEAFF
TRBV9	TRBD1	TRBJ1-1	.	TGTGCCAGCAGCGTAACGGGACAGGGCCCTGAAGCTTTCTTT	CASSVTGQGPEAFF
TRBV4-1	TRBD2	TRBJ2-5	.	TGCGCCAGCAGCCAAGGGACTAGGGTTCAAGAGACCCAGTACTTC	CASSQGTRVQETQYF
TRBV5-1	TRBD1	TRBJ2-3	.	TGCGCCAGCAGCGATAGACAGGGCGGTTTCTCAGATACGCAGTATTTT	CASSDRQGGFSDTQYF
TRBV6-5	TRBD2	TRBJ2-7	.	TGTGCCAGCAGTTCCGCCCCTAGCGGGGGGGCATACGAGCAGTACTTC	CASSSAPSGGAYEQYF
TRBV11-3	TRBD2	TRBJ2-7	.	TGTGCCAGCAGCCTCGGGGGGGCTATCAACGAGCAGTACTTC	CASSLGGAINEQYF
TRBV29-1	.	TRBJ1-5	.	TGCAGCGTTGACACAGGATTCAATCAGCCCCAGCATTTT	CSVDTGFNQPQHF
TRBV4-3	.	TRBJ2-3	.	TGCGCCAGCAGCCAAGATTGGGCGGATACGCAGTATTTT	CASSQDWADTQYF
TRBV5-4	.	TRBJ1-5	.	TGTGCCAGCAGCTTAAGGGGGAGCAATCAGCCCCAGCATTTT	CASSLRGSNQPQHF
TRBV6-4	.	TRBJ2-7	.	TGTGCCAGCAGTGACTCACGGACCCTCTACGAGCAGTACTTC	CASSDSRTLYEQYF
TRBV6-9	.	TRBJ1-6	once	TGTGCCAGCAGTTCGGAGGTCTCCCGGGCACCCTATAATTCACCCCTCCACTTT	CASSSEVSRAPYNSPLHF
TRBV11-2	.	TRBJ1-4	.	TGTGCCAGCAGCATCCACGAAAAACTGTTTTTT	CASSIHEKLFF
TRBV7-2	.	TRBJ2-5	.	TGTGCCAGCAGCCGGGACTCGACCCAAGAGACCCAGTACTTC	CASSRDSTQETQYF
TRBV5-4	TRBD1	TRBJ2-7	.	TGTGCCAGCAGCGGACAGGGGACCTACGAGCAGTACTTC	CASSGQGTYEQYF
TRBV5-1	.	TRBJ2-7	.	TGCGCCAGCAGCTTGGGTGGGGCGGGGAGCTCCTACGAGCAGTACTTC	CASSLGGAGSSYEQYF
TRBV9	TRBD1	TRBJ2-3	.	TGTGCCAGCAGCGCTAACCGGGACAGGTTCACAGATACGCAGTATTTT	CASSANRDRFTDTQYF
TRBV4-3	.	TRBJ1-3	.	TGCGCCAGCAGCCCGCAGGGTACAGGAAACACCATATATTTT	CASSPQGTGNTIYF
TRBV30	.	TRBJ1-1	.	TGTGCCTGGAGAACGGAAGGTTTGGCTTTCTTT	CAWRTEGLAFF
TRBV5-6	.	TRBJ2-1	once	TGTGCCACCGGCCCGGGGAGCTCCTACAATGAGCAGTTCTTC	CATGPGSSYNEQFF
TRBV30	.	TRBJ1-5	.	TGTGCCTGGAGTGTTACAGGGAGGTGGCAGCCCCAGCATTTT	CAWSVTGRWQPQHF
TRBV19	TRBD1	TRBJ1-2	.	TGTGCCAGTCGAGATACCTCGGGACAGGGGACAGTCTATGGCTACACCTTC	CASRDTSGQGTVYGYTF
TRBV5-6	.	TRBJ2-1	.	TGTGCCAGCACCCCCTCAGGGGCGGAGCGGGGTGAGCAGTTCTTC	CASTPSGAERGEQFF
TRBV7-9	TRBD1	TRBJ1-6	.	TGTGCCAGCAGCTTGGACAGGGGTTCTTCACCCCTCCACTTT	CASSLDRGSSPLHF
TRBV30	.	TRBJ1-1	.	TGTGCCTGGATATTGAACACTGAAGCTTTCTTT	CAWILNTEAFF
TRBV5-4	.	TRBJ2-1	once	TGTGCCAGCAGCTTGGGGCCAGGCCAATACAATGAGCAGTTCTTC	CASSLGPGQYNEQFF
TRBV5-4	.	TRBJ2-7	.	TGTGCCAGCAGCAGGGACATCGGGGGAAGCGAGCAGTACTTC	CASSRDIGGSEQYF
TRBV5-4	.	TRBJ1-4	.	TGTGCCAGCAGCTTGATAGGGGAGGAGGAAAAACTGTTTTTT	CASSLIGEEEKLFF
TRBV5-1	TRBD2	TRBJ2-2	.	TGCGCCAGCAGCGGGAGCGGGGAGAACACCGGGGAGCTGTTTTTT	CASSGSGENTGELFF
TRBV19	.	TRBJ2-3	once	TGTGCCAGTAGTATCCCGACAGATACGCAGTATTTT	CASSIPTDTQYF
TRBV5-6	TRBD1	TRBJ2-1	.	TGTGCCAGCACCCTGGACAGGCATGTCCCGTGGAATGAGCAGTTCTTC	CASTLDRHVPWNEQFF
TRBV5-6	.	TRBJ2-3	.	TGTGCCAGCACCCTGGGGGCAGATACGCAGTATTTT	CASTLGADTQYF
TRBV9	TRBD1	TRBJ1-3	.	TGTGCCAGCAGCTTAAAAACAGGGGGCTCTGGAAACACCATATATTTT	CASSLKTGGSGNTIYF
TRBV4-3	TRBD1	TRBJ2-7	.	TGCGCCAGCAGCCAAGAGCTAGGACAGGGATCATTCGAGCAGTACTTC	CASSQELGQGSFEQYF
TRBV29-1	.	TRBJ1-4	.	TGCAGCGTGCAGGGTAGCGCTAATGAAAAACTGTTTTTT	CSVQGSANEKLFF
TRBV5-1	TRBD1	TRBJ2-3	.	TGCGCCAGCAGCTTGGCAGGGGGTTCAGATACGCAGTATTTT	CASSLAGGSDTQYF
TRBV28	TRBD1	TRBJ2-5	.	TGTGCCAGCAGTTTATCGTCGGACAGGGGGAGTCAAGAGACCCAGTACTTC	CASSLSSDRGSQETQYF
TRBV30	.	TRBJ1-2	.	TGTGCCTGGAGTGTACAAAGGGGGGCTGGCTACACCTTC	CAWSVQRGAGYTF
TRBV7-3	.	TRBJ2-5	.	TGTGCCAGCAGCTTACTGGGGACGGCGGAGACCCAGTACTTC	CASSLLGTAETQYF
TRBV6-1	.	TRBJ2-7	.	TGTGCCAGCAGTGAACCCACAGCCTACTCCTACGAGCAGTACTTC	CASSEPTAYSYEQYF